The entry below describes one T cell receptor beta chain. Its antigen is still unknown. The data were taken from a study of post-analysis software for immune sequencing data. cDNA libraries for TCR beta contained unique molecular identifiers. MiXCR, applied by TCRdb to the PCR reads, yields one record per CDR3 protein. The profile shows some 700,000 distinct CDR3 sequences, 55% to 70% of them singletons. Overall study findings and caveats: The study found TRBV5-6, TRBV5-1 and TRBV20-1 among roughly 5 TRBV segments more frequent in patients than controls.

Germline values: CDR1 SGHVS, CDR2 FQNEAQ. The CDR3 consists of 13 residues. Trimming stripped 8 bases from V and 7 bases from J, with 15 bases between. V and J are TRBV7-8 and TRBJ2-1; D perhaps matches TRBD1 (6 bases). This TCR was sampled from a girl aged 2 to 9 with multiple sclerosis. Material: blood. CDR3 region: CASGGPQGNEQFF. Written as DNA, the CDR3 is TGTGCCAGCGGGGGACCTCAGGGGAATGAGCAGTTCTTC.